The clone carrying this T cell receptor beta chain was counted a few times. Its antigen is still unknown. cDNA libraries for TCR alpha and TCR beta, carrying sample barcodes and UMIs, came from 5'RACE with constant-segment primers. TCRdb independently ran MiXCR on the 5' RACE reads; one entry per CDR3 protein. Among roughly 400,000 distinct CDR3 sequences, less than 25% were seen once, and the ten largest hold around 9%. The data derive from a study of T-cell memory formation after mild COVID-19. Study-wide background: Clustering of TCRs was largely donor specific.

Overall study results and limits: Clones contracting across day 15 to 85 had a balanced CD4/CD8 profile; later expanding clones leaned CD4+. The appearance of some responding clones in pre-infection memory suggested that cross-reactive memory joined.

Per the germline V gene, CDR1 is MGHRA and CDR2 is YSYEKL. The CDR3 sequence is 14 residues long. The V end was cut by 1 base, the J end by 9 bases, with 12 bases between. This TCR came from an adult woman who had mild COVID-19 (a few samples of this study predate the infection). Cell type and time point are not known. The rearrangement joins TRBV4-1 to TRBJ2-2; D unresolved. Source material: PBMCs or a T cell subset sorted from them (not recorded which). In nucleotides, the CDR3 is TGCGCCAGCAGCCAAGGCCAACAGCCCCGGGAGCTGTTTTTT. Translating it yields CASSQGQQPRELFF.